Listed below are T cell receptor beta chains from one sample, sequenced in a study of blood T cell repertoires in COVID-19. Sequenced by immunoSEQ multiplex PCR; TCRdb stores in-frame clones only, minus some. Of fewer than 400,000 clones listed, approximately 88% are singletons. Sequenced input: PBMCs or T cells enriched from blood (not recorded which). The receptors derive from a man in his sixties who had recovered from COVID-19. Both conserved end residues are part of each CDR3. D genes are given only for firm matches. Where a row states a size, it is once, few, many or the class of an expanded clone; other rows omit it.

>-|15|TRBV6-1|TRBJ2-7|-
CASSGISGYSGEQYF
TGTGCCAGCAGTGGAATTAGCGGTTATTCAGGGGAGCAGTACTTC
>TRBD1|15|TRBV7-2|TRBJ2-7|-
CASSLHSGGLYEQYF
TGTGCCAGCAGCTTACACTCAGGGGGCCTCTACGAGCAGTACTTC
>-|14|TRBV14|TRBJ1-2|-
CASSQTLRNYGYTF
TGTGCCAGCAGCCAGACACTCAGAAACTATGGCTACACCTTC
>TRBD1|14|TRBV5-1|TRBJ1-2|-
CASSPGTGVYGYTF
TGCGCCAGCAGCCCCGGGACAGGGGTATATGGCTACACCTTC
>TRBD2|17|TRBV11-3|TRBJ2-3|-
CASSWPPSGASTDTQYF
TGTGCCAGCAGCTGGCCCCCTAGCGGGGCTAGCACAGATACGCAGTATTTT
>-|15|TRBV7-3|TRBJ1-2|-
CASRQQGRGLYGYTF
TGTGCCAGCAGACAACAGGGAAGGGGTCTCTATGGCTACACCTTC
>-|11|TRBV24-1|TRBJ1-2|-
CATSRGGSYTF
TGTGCCACCAGTAGAGGGGGAAGCTACACCTTC
>TRBD1|16|TRBV19|TRBJ2-7|-
CASSPGQGDGDYEQYF
TGTGCCAGTAGCCCGGGACAGGGGGACGGGGACTACGAGCAGTACTTC
>TRBD1|16|TRBV5-1|TRBJ2-5|-
CASSVAGTGAGETQYF
TGCGCCAGCAGCGTTGCCGGGACAGGGGCTGGGGAGACCCAGTACTTC
>TRBD2|17|TRBV14|TRBJ2-5|once
CASSLSPTSGIGGTQYF
TGTGCCAGCAGCCTGAGTCCGACTAGCGGGATAGGAGGGACCCAGTACTTC
>TRBD1|15|TRBV6-5|TRBJ2-7|-
CASSYSDRPFYEQYF
TGTGCCAGCAGTTACTCGGACAGGCCATTCTACGAGCAGTACTTC
>TRBD1|14|TRBV28|TRBJ2-7|-
CASSHRGRSDEQYF
TGTGCCAGCAGCCACAGGGGGAGGAGTGACGAGCAGTACTTC
>TRBD2|15|TRBV18|TRBJ2-7|-
CASSPLSGSYYEQYF
TGTGCCAGCTCACCACTCAGCGGGAGCTACTACGAGCAGTACTTC
>-|13|TRBV2|TRBJ2-3|-
CASSVARGDTQYF
TGTGCCAGCAGTGTTGCCAGGGGAGATACGCAGTATTTT
>-|15|TRBV2|TRBJ1-5|-
CASSDNSLSNQPQHF
TGTGCCAGCAGTGACAACAGCCTGAGCAATCAGCCCCAGCATTTT
>-|20|TRBV10-3|TRBJ2-7|-
CAIRGQGARTSGTPRYEQYF
TGTGCCATCAGGGGACAGGGGGCGAGGACTAGCGGGACCCCTAGGTACGAGCAGTACTTC
>-|13|TRBV7-9|TRBJ2-3|-
CASSLETRSTQYF
TGTGCCAGCAGCTTAGAAACAAGGAGTACGCAGTATTTT
>TRBD1|15|TRBV5-1|TRBJ2-2|-
CASSLRTGYTGELFF
TGCGCCAGCAGCCTCCGGACAGGTTACACCGGGGAGCTGTTTTTT
>-|15|TRBV7-9|TRBJ2-3|-
CASSIGETITDTQYF
TGTGCCAGCAGCATCGGGGAGACAATCACAGATACGCAGTATTTT
>TRBD1|14|TRBV5-4|TRBJ1-6|-
CASSRQGENSPLHF
TGTGCCAGCAGCCGACAGGGGGAGAATTCACCCCTCCACTTT
>-|14|TRBV27|TRBJ1-2|few
CASRRPGWNYGYTF
TGTGCCAGCAGGCGGCCAGGGTGGAACTATGGCTACACCTTC
>-|14|TRBV28|TRBJ2-1|-
CASSLEVAYNEQFF
TGTGCCAGCAGCTTGGAGGTCGCCTACAATGAGCAGTTCTTC
>TRBD2|16|TRBV24-1|TRBJ2-5|-
CATSEPSGGRQETQYF
TGTGCCACCAGTGAACCAAGCGGGGGCCGACAAGAGACCCAGTACTTC
>-|14|TRBV18|TRBJ2-7|-
CASSLDRTTYEQYF
TGTGCCAGCTCTTTGGACAGAACAACCTACGAGCAGTACTTC
>-|13|TRBV29-1|TRBJ2-5|-
CSVTRGGRETQYF
TGCAGCGTAACAAGGGGGGGAAGGGAGACCCAGTACTTC
>-|11|TRBV23-1|TRBJ2-7|once
CASCRHRDQYF
TGCGCCAGCTGTCGACATCGGGATCAGTACTTC
>-|19|TRBV4-1|TRBJ2-3|-
CASSQDRGSSASSTDTQYF
TGCGCCAGCAGCCAAGATCGCGGGTCCAGTGCCTCTAGCACAGATACGCAGTATTTT
>TRBD1|14|TRBV24-1|TRBJ1-2|-
CATSDPGQGHGYTF
TGTGCCACCAGTGACCCCGGACAGGGCCATGGCTACACCTTC
>-|15|TRBV7-3|TRBJ2-7|-
CASSPGGPVSYEQYF
TGTGCCAGCAGCCCTGGCGGGCCGGTCTCCTACGAGCAGTACTTC
>-|13|TRBV4-2|TRBJ2-7|once
CASSQVVQYEQYF
TGTGCCAGCAGCCAAGTTGTTCAGTACGAGCAGTACTTC
>-|18|TRBV6-4|TRBJ1-5|few
CASSDGKGETYSNQPQHF
TGTGCCAGCAGTGACGGAAAAGGAGAGACCTATAGCAATCAGCCCCAGCATTTT
>TRBD1|16|TRBV24-1|TRBJ2-2|-
CATSDSQGAHAGELFF
TGTGCCACCAGTGATTCTCAGGGGGCGCACGCCGGGGAGCTGTTTTTT
>-|13|TRBV6-5|TRBJ2-5|-
CASSFLSGETQYF
TGTGCCAGCAGTTTCCTTAGCGGTGAGACCCAGTACTTC
>TRBD1|13|TRBV7-8|TRBJ1-1|-
CASSFRQGLEAFF
TGTGCCAGCAGCTTCCGACAGGGTCTTGAAGCTTTCTTT
>-|15|TRBV7-3|TRBJ2-2|-
CASSPAGLGSGELFF
TGTGCCAGCAGCCCCGCGGGGTTGGGGTCCGGGGAGCTGTTTTTT
>TRBD2|15|TRBV7-6|TRBJ2-2|few
CASRDTSAHTGELFF
TGTGCCAGCAGGGATACTAGCGCCCACACCGGGGAGCTGTTTTTT